This paragraph reports one T cell receptor (beta chain). Germline CDR1 reads WSHSY; CDR2 reads SAAADI. The V gene lost 3 bases and the J gene lost 6 bases, with 6 bases spanning the gap. This CDR3 contains 11 residues. This sample was included in a study of blood T cell repertoires in COVID-19. Study members were between about 18 and 95 years old and lived in 24 US regions. Cohort allocation depended upon clinical history that participants reported. Generated by immunoSEQ multiplex PCR, the TCRdb table keeps only in-frame clones and is missing some. The sample has approximately 250,000 clones; just under 90% are singletons.

The clonotype comes from a woman aged 30 to 39 with acute COVID-19. The chain recombines TRBV10-2 with TRBJ2-7; no definite D call. Sequencing was performed on PBMCs or T cells enriched from blood (not recorded which). The CDR3 DNA reads as TGCGCCAGCAGTGACTCCCTCGAGCAGTACTTC. This encodes CASSDSLEQYF.